These 23 T cell receptor beta chains were sequenced from one sample in a study of beta chain features in type 1 diabetes. The isolated RNA, all of it, was reverse transcribed, so expressed TCRB transcripts were what got sequenced. The repertoire was sequenced with immunoSEQ multiplex PCR; TCRdb's copy has only in-frame clones and lacks some. Found here are tens of thousands of clones, roughly 69% of them singletons; the top ten hold 2% to 2.5%. The sequencing sample was made of Tregs from blood. These receptors were obtained from a woman aged 35 to 49 in good health.

The chain employs TRBV5-8 and TRBJ2-1, with TRBD2 identical over 7 bases. This CDR3 contains 17 residues. Germline V CDR1 and CDR2: SGHTS, YDEGEE. V trimming: 3 bases; J trimming: 0 bases; junction bases outside the gene matches: 9. DNA for the CDR3: TGTGCCAGCAGCTGGCAGGGAGCGGGGAACTCCTACAATGAGCAGTTCTTC. It specifies CASSWQGAGNSYNEQFF.

This clone appeared a few times. The chain carries TRBV7-9 and TRBJ2-5, with 13 bases that match TRBD2. Germline assignment: CDR1 SEHNR and CDR2 FQNEAQ (reference sequence). CDR3 size: 16 residues. Trimming cost V 4 bases and J 1 base; bases outside gene matches: 3. The CDR3 loop reads CASSWTSGGPQETQYF. DNA for the CDR3: TGTGCCAGCAGCTGGACTAGCGGGGGCCCCCAAGAGACCCAGTACTTC. Full variable domain (rest looked up from reference TRBV7-9 and TRBJ2-5): DTGVSQNPRHKITKRGQNVTFRCDPISEHNRLYWYRQTLGQGPEFLTYFQNEAQLEKSRLLSDRFSAERPKGSFSTLEIQRTEQGDSAMYLCASSWTSGGPQETQYFGPGTRLLVL.

The rearrangement joins TRBV5-1 to TRBJ2-7; D is ambiguous. The germline gives CDR1 SGHRS, CDR2 YFSETQ. Between the trimmed V and J ends, which lost 2 bases and 2 bases, there was a span of 8 bases. The length of the CDR3 is 13 residues. This CDR3 is CASSLTATYEQYF. The CDR3 DNA reads TGCGCCAGCAGCTTAACAGCTACCTACGAGCAGTACTTC.

The chain uses TRBV6-1 and TRBJ2-1; D is possibly TRBD2 (6 bases). The length of the CDR3 is 13 residues. Trimming stripped 4 bases from V and 13 bases from J, with 17 bases between. Germline V gives CDR1 MNHNS, CDR2 SASEGT. CDR3 region: CASSGRLATVQFF. Here the CDR3 DNA reads TGTGCCAGCAGTGGCCGGCTAGCGACAGTTCAGTTCTTC.

This clone was observed a few times. This chain's CDR3 is CASSPGIGANVLTF. CDR3 DNA: TGTGCCAGCTCACCCGGGATAGGGGCCAACGTCCTGACTTTC. The chain uses TRBV18 and TRBJ2-6; tentative D call: TRBD2 (5 bases). The ends were cut back, 3 bases at V and 4 bases at J, with 7 bases in the middle. In germline, CDR1 is KGHSH, CDR2 LQKENI. This CDR3 region has 14 residues.

V usage is TRBV19 and J usage is TRBJ1-2; D unresolved. The V end lost 6 bases, the J end lost 5 bases, and 19 bases lay between the germline ends. The germline gives CDR1 LNHDA, CDR2 SQIVND (reference sequence). This CDR3 is built from 15 residues. CDR3 nucleotides: TGTGCCAGTAGAAGAACCCTCGTAGAGCTATATGGCTACACCTTC. This codes for CASRRTLVELYGYTF.

The count of this clone is one. The CDR3 DNA is TGCAGCGTTGAAGTATTTTCAGGGGGGAATGAAAAACTGTTTTTT. Translation gives CSVEVFSGGNEKLFF. V gene TRBV29-1 combines with J gene TRBJ1-4, with 7 bases that match TRBD1. This CDR3 has 15 amino acids. Germline loops: CDR1 SQVTM, CDR2 ANQGSEA. Unmatched junction bases numbered 7, after V lost 1 base and J lost 5 bases.

The rearrangement uses TRBV5-1 and TRBJ1-1; tentatively, D is TRBD1 (5 bases). The CDR3 consists of 16 residues. CDR1 SGHRS and CDR2 YFSETQ come from the germline V gene. Trimming stripped 5 bases from V and 0 bases from J, with 17 bases between. The CDR3 region is CASSGVKAGVNTEAFF. The CDR3 DNA sequence: TGCGCCAGCAGTGGGGTCAAGGCGGGGGTGAACACTGAAGCTTTCTTT.

The V and J genes are TRBV18 and TRBJ2-1; 14 positions agree with TRBD2. Germline V gives CDR1 KGHSH, CDR2 LQKENI. The V segment lost 5 bases and the J segment 6 bases; nucleotides outside the gene matches: 3. The CDR3 consists of 15 residues. This CDR3 is CASSEGLAGGNEQFF. The CDR3 region has the DNA TGTGCCAGCTCAGAAGGACTAGCGGGGGGCAATGAGCAGTTCTTC.

The chain carries TRBV5-4 and TRBJ1-2, with no clear D. This CDR3 contains 14 residues. Looked up from germline, CDR1 is SGHNT and CDR2 is YYREEE (reference sequence). Trimming cost V 1 base and J 1 base, with 8 bases left between them. CDR3 DNA sequence: TGTGCCAGCAGCTTGACAGCTAATAACTATGGCTACACCTTC. Translation: CASSLTANNYGYTF.

V gene TRBV25-1 combines with J gene TRBJ2-7, with D possibly matching TRBD1 (5 bases). The CDR3 totals 12 residues. V lost 3 bases, J lost 4 bases, and 7 bases lay in between. Germline CDR1 is MGHDK and CDR2 is SYGVNS. CDR3 sequence (DNA): TGTGCCAGCAGTGAGGGGCAGTACGAGCAGTACTTC. This codes for CASSEGQYEQYF.

The chain uses TRBV5-1 and TRBJ2-3; tentatively, D is TRBD1 (6 bases). Per the germline V gene, CDR1 is SGHRS and CDR2 is YFSETQ. V lost 1 base and J 3 bases, leaving 15 bases between the germline ends. The CDR3 loop spans 16 amino acids. The CDR3 DNA is TGCGCCAGCAGCTTGAGGGGGACGGGCTTGACAGATACGCAGTATTTT. Its translation is CASSLRGTGLTDTQYF.

This clone was detected a few times. The chain combines TRBV7-2 with TRBJ2-1, with 12 bases that match TRBD2. From germline, CDR1 is SGHTA and CDR2 FQGNSA. CDR3 size: 17 residues. The junction had 8 bases not matched to a gene; V was cut back by 2 bases and J by 6 bases. CDR3 nucleotides: TGTGCCAGCAGCTTAACGCGACTAGCGGGGGTAGGCAATGAGCAGTTCTTC. Translation: CASSLTRLAGVGNEQFF.

The chain's CDR3 is CASSLKLAGVETQYF. The CDR3 bases are TGTGCCAGCAGCTTGAAACTAGCGGGGGTGGAGACCCAGTACTTC. This chain joins TRBV5-4 and TRBJ2-5; 11 bases align to TRBD2. The trim removed 1 base at V and 5 bases at J, leaving 4 bases unmatched. The CDR3 consists of 15 residues. Looked up from germline, CDR1 is SGHNT and CDR2 is YYREEE (reference sequence). The full variable domain, in which reference TRBV5-4 and TRBJ2-5 provide the parts outside the CDR3, is ETGVTQSPTHLIKTRGQQVTLRCSSQSGHNTVSWYQQALGQGPQFIFQYYREEENGRGNFPPRFSGLQFPNYSSELNVNALELDDSALYLCASSLKLAGVETQYFGPGTRLLVL.

The gene calls are TRBV6-5 and TRBJ1-2, with 8 bases identical to TRBD1. The J segment lost 7 bases and the V segment lost 6 bases, leaving 10 bases of the junction unmatched. The germline V gene has CDR1 MNHEY and CDR2 SVGAGI. The CDR3 spans 14 residues. DNA of the CDR3: TGTGCCAGCAGATCCACCCAGGGGGCGGGTGGCTACACCTTC. Encoded protein: CASRSTQGAGGYTF.

The CDR3 sequence is CASSYIGRVNYGYTF. The CDR3 region has the DNA TGTGCCAGCAGTTACATCGGCAGGGTAAACTATGGCTACACCTTC. The rearrangement joins TRBV6-5 to TRBJ1-2, with a possible D match to TRBD1 (5 bases). Deletions cut 2 bases from V and 2 bases from J, with 12 bases between. CDR1 MNHEY and CDR2 SVGAGI come from the germline V gene. The CDR3 length is 15 residues.

V usage is TRBV7-2 and J usage is TRBJ2-7, with 7 bases identical to TRBD1. Trimming took 5 bases from V and 2 from J; bases not matched to a gene: 6. Germline V gives CDR1 SGHTA, CDR2 FQGNSA. CDR3 length: 14 amino acids. CDR3 loop: CASSARDRAYEQYF. The CDR3, as DNA: TGTGCCAGCAGCGCTCGGGACAGAGCCTACGAGCAGTACTTC.

V usage is TRBV14 and J usage is TRBJ1-6; the match to TRBD1 covers 7 bases. Germline loops: CDR1 SGHDN, CDR2 FVKESK. Germline trimming cut 2 bases from V and 1 base from J; bases unmatched to any gene: 8. The CDR3 is 18 amino acids. The CDR3 protein is CASSQFQGVGSYNSPLHF. The DNA for the CDR3 is TGTGCCAGCAGCCAATTCCAGGGGGTAGGATCCTATAATTCACCCCTCCACTTT.

V gene TRBV7-6 combines with J gene TRBJ1-6; D remains ambiguous. Trimming took off 4 bases at V and 7 bases at J, with 14 bases between the two ends. CDR1 and CDR2 from the germline V gene are SGHVS and FNYEAQ. The CDR3 contains 15 residues. CDR3 loop: CASSWSGSENSPLHF. DNA of the CDR3: TGTGCCAGCAGCTGGTCGGGGTCGGAGAATTCACCCCTCCACTTT.

This clone was seen more than once but under ten times. This chain links TRBV7-2 with TRBJ2-5; no firm D call. This CDR3 is built from 13 residues. Trimming cost V 2 bases and J 3 bases, with 7 bases left between them. From germline, CDR1 is SGHTA and CDR2 FQGNSA. The CDR3 DNA sequence: TGTGCCAGCAGCTTAATCTCAGAAGAGACCCAGTACTTC. It yields the protein CASSLISEETQYF.

This clone showed up just once. The gene calls are TRBV7-9 and TRBJ1-6; 8 nucleotides line up with TRBD1. The CDR3 spans 14 residues. V lost 2 bases to trimming and J lost 16 bases; unmatched junction nucleotides: 10. Germline values: CDR1 SEHNR, CDR2 FQNEAQ (reference sequence). Here the CDR3 reads CASSLSGRGRGLHF. CDR3 sequence (DNA): TGTGCCAGCAGCTTATCGGGCAGGGGGCGCGGGCTCCACTTT. Together with reference TRBV7-9 and TRBJ1-6, the CDR3 gives the full variable domain: DTGVSQNPRHKITKRGQNVTFRCDPISEHNRLYWYRQTLGQGPEFLTYFQNEAQLEKSRLLSDRFSAERPKGSFSTLEIQRTEQGDSAMYLCASSLSGRGRGLHFGNGTRLTVT.

The genes are TRBV7-2 and TRBJ2-5; TRBD2 aligns across 9 bases. Germline CDR1 reads SGHTA; CDR2 reads FQGNSA. The CDR3 loop spans 15 amino acids. Trimming took 3 bases from V and 3 from J; bases not matched to a gene: 5. The CDR3: CASSFSGGPKETQYF. The CDR3 coding sequence is TGTGCCAGCAGCTTTAGCGGGGGTCCGAAAGAGACCCAGTACTTC.

V is TRBV5-1 and J is TRBJ2-7; TRBD2 aligns across 8 bases. The V gene's germline CDR1 is SGHRS and CDR2 YFSETQ. The ends lost 0 bases at V and 4 bases at J; junction bases unmatched: 6. The CDR3 consists of 15 residues. CDR3 loop: CASSLAGGLSYEQYF. CDR3 nucleotide sequence: TGCGCCAGCAGCTTGGCGGGGGGGCTATCTTACGAGCAGTACTTC.